This passage covers 15 T cell receptor beta chains from one sample sequenced in a study of blood T cell repertoires in COVID-19. Sequenced by immunoSEQ multiplex PCR; TCRdb stores in-frame clones only, minus some. The sample holds about 400,000 clones; over 75% are singletons and the top ten take around 2.1%. The specimen sequenced was PBMCs or T cells enriched from blood (not recorded which). The receptors originated from a middle-aged woman with acute COVID-19.

This chain links TRBV6-5 with TRBJ2-3; unclear D gene. Germline V gene lookup returns CDR1 MNHEY and CDR2 SVGAGI. V was cut by 4 bases and J by 0 bases, with 11 bases left in between. The CDR3 is 15 amino acids. The CDR3 nucleotides are TGTGCCAGCAGTTCAGTCTCATCTAGCACAGATACGCAGTATTTT. Amino acids: CASSSVSSSTDTQYF.

The gene calls are TRBV9 and TRBJ1-1; 8 bases are shared with TRBD1. Per germline, CDR1 SGDLS and CDR2 YYNGEE. The CDR3 is 16 residues long. After removal of 3 bases from V and 2 bases from J, the junction contained 9 bases not matched to a gene. The CDR3, as DNA: TGTGCCAGCAGCGCCCATTCAGGGGGCGAAAACACTGAAGCTTTCTTT. This sequence encodes CASSAHSGGENTEAFF.

This clone was detected once. This chain connects TRBV3-1 (or the pseudogene TRBV3-2) to TRBJ2-2; weak D call: TRBD2 (7 bases). Trimming cost V 4 bases and J 5 bases, with 14 bases left between them. The length of the CDR3 is 15 residues. Germline CDR1 and CDR2: LGHDT and YNNKEL (reference sequence). CDR3 bases: TGTGCCAGCAGCCGCACGGGGGGCCGAACCGGGGAGCTGTTTTTT. This gives the protein CASSRTGGRTGELFF.

The V gene is TRBV19, the J gene TRBJ2-2, with 11 bases that match TRBD2. The CDR3 sequence is 16 residues long. V trimming: 3 bases; J trimming: 4 bases; junction bases outside the gene matches: 4. Germline loops: CDR1 LNHDA, CDR2 SQIVND (reference sequence). CDR3 sequence: CASSIQTSGATGELFF. CDR3 nucleotides: TGTGCCAGTAGTATTCAGACTAGCGGGGCCACCGGGGAGCTGTTTTTT.

The J gene is TRBJ1-1, the V gene TRBV18, with 8 bases identical to TRBD1. Germline V CDR1 and CDR2: KGHSH, LQKENI. V was pared by 5 bases and J by 2 bases, with 10 bases of the junction left unmatched. The CDR3 totals 16 residues. DNA of the CDR3: TGTGCCAGCTCATTAGGACAGGGTAGTCTTAACACTGAAGCTTTCTTT. This translates into CASSLGQGSLNTEAFF. Complete variable domain (other parts from reference TRBV18 and TRBJ1-1): NAGVMQNPRHLVRRRGQEARLRCSPMKGHSHVYWYRQLPEEGLKFMVYLQKENIIDESGMPKERFSAEFPKEGPSILRIQQVVRGDSAAYFCASSLGQGSLNTEAFFGQGTRLTVV.

This rearrangement joins TRBV15 to TRBJ1-5; D unclear. The CDR3 loop spans 17 amino acids. CDR1 and CDR2 from the germline V gene are LNHNV and YYDKDF (reference sequence). V lost 0 bases to trimming and J lost 2 bases, with 14 bases between them. As DNA, the CDR3 is TGTGCCACCAGCAGAGATGGCGGTCCTAGAGGCAATCAGCCCCAGCATTTT. It specifies CATSRDGGPRGNQPQHF. The whole variable domain, remainder taken from reference TRBV15 and TRBJ1-5, is DAMVIQNPRYQVTQFGKPVTLSCSQTLNHNVMYWYQQKSSQAPKLLFHYYDKDFNNEADTPDNFQSRRPNTSFCFLDIRSPGLGDTAMYLCATSRDGGPRGNQPQHFGDGTRLSIL.

The rearrangement joins TRBV7-2 to TRBJ1-3; D gene ambiguous. V shed 4 bases and J shed 0 bases, with 10 bases lying between them. CDR1 and CDR2 (germline): SGHTA, FQGNSA. The length of the CDR3 is 15 residues. CDR3 DNA: TGTGCCAGCAGCTCTCGGTCCTCCTCTGGAAACACCATATATTTT. It encodes CASSSRSSSGNTIYF.

This rearrangement joins TRBV4-1 to TRBJ1-1, with D possibly being TRBD1 (6 bases). Germline V lookup: CDR1 MGHRA, CDR2 YSYEKL. The CDR3 has 12 residues. Deletions cut 7 bases from V and 2 bases from J, with 8 bases between. This chain's CDR3 is CASTGHNTEAFF. For the CDR3, the DNA is TGCGCCAGCACGGGACATAACACTGAAGCTTTCTTT.

This clone has a handful of counts. The J gene is TRBJ1-3, the V gene TRBV7-2, with unresolved D. The V gene's germline CDR1 is SGHTA and CDR2 FQGNSA. V lost 1 base, J lost 3 bases, and 10 bases lay in between. This CDR3 comprises 15 residues. The CDR3 loop reads CASSLDYSGGNTIYF. CDR3 DNA sequence: TGTGCCAGCAGCTTAGATTATTCCGGTGGAAACACCATATATTTT.

This rearrangement joins TRBV7-9 to TRBJ1-1; 8 bases align to TRBD1. This CDR3 is 12 amino acids long. Trimming cost V 6 bases and J 4 bases; bases outside gene matches: 1. Germline CDR1 and CDR2: SEHNR and FQNEAQ (reference sequence). This CDR3 reads CASRDRATEAFF. CDR3 DNA: TGTGCCAGCAGGGACAGGGCCACTGAAGCTTTCTTT.

This chain links TRBV25-1 with TRBJ2-5, with 8 bases aligning to TRBD2. With V trimmed by 4 bases and J by 3 bases, 13 bases remained unmatched. The CDR3 spans 17 residues. CDR1 MGHDK and CDR2 SYGVNS come from the germline V gene. In DNA, the CDR3 is TGTGCCAGCAGTGGACCAGGGATTAGCGGGGCGGAAGAGACCCAGTACTTC. This codes for CASSGPGISGAEETQYF. Full variable domain (rest looked up from reference TRBV25-1 and TRBJ2-5): EADIYQTPRYLVIGTGKKITLECSQTMGHDKMYWYQQDPGMELHLIHYSYGVNSTEKGDLSSESTVSRIRTEHFPLTLESARPSHTSQYLCASSGPGISGAEETQYFGPGTRLLVL.

This clone was seen just once. The CDR3 here is CASSTGVNIQYF. The CDR3 coding sequence is TGTGCCAGTAGTACAGGGGTAAACATTCAGTACTTC. The chain has TRBV19 and TRBJ2-4; TRBD1 might be the D (6 bases). CDR3 size: 12 residues. The V end was cut by 4 bases, the J end by 6 bases, with 7 bases between. Germline-derived CDR1 and CDR2 are LNHDA and SQIVND (reference sequence).

The chain links TRBV2 to TRBJ1-3, with a weak D call TRBD1 (5 bases). The CDR3 contains 15 residues. Looked up from germline, CDR1 is SNHLY and CDR2 is FYNNEI. Deletions cut 3 bases from V and 6 bases from J, with 15 bases between. CDR3 DNA sequence: TGTGCCAGCAGTGACCGTGGCAGGGTTGAAAACACCATATATTTT. Residues: CASSDRGRVENTIYF.

This chain uses TRBV6-5 with TRBJ1-2, with TRBD1 matching over 10 bases. Germline V gene sequence: CDR1 MNHEY, CDR2 SVGAGI. V dropped 4 bases and J dropped 2; count of bases not matched to a gene: 4. The CDR3 consists of 15 residues. CDR3 region: CASSSDRGSNYGYTF. In nucleotides, the CDR3 is TGTGCCAGCAGTTCGGACAGGGGGTCGAACTATGGCTACACCTTC.

This clone showed up just a few times. The chain carries TRBV2 and TRBJ2-7; D unresolved. The CDR3 runs 12 residues. Germline lookup yields CDR1 SNHLY and CDR2 FYNNEI. Trimming took off 4 bases at V and 3 bases at J, with 7 bases between the two ends. As DNA, the CDR3 is TGTGCCAGCAGTGCAAACAGCTACGAGCAGTACTTC. Translated, it gives CASSANSYEQYF. Combining the CDR3 with reference TRBV2 and TRBJ2-7 gives the whole variable domain EPEVTQTPSHQVTQMGQEVILRCVPISNHLYFYWYRQILGQKVEFLVSFYNNEISEKSEIFDDQFSVERPDGSNFTLKIRSTKLEDSAMYFCASSANSYEQYFGPGTRLTVT.